The next 29 T cell receptor beta chains were all read from a single sample in a study of blood T cell repertoires in COVID-19. Using immunoSEQ multiplex PCR, the repertoire was profiled, and TCRdb retains in-frame clones only, with some absent. Among about 270,000 clones listed, 70% to 90% were seen once. Specimen: peripheral blood. These receptor sequences come from a woman younger than 45 with COVID-19, enrolled during active disease.

The chain carries TRBV5-4 and TRBJ1-1; 8 nucleotides agree with TRBD1. This CDR3 has 16 residues. In germline, CDR1 is SGHNT, CDR2 YYREEE (reference sequence). J lost 1 base, V lost 2 bases, and 7 bases had no gene match. The CDR3 sequence is CASSFWTGSRNTEAFF. The CDR3 DNA sequence: TGTGCCAGCAGCTTTTGGACAGGGTCGAGGAACACTGAAGCTTTCTTT. Looking up the rest from reference TRBV5-4 and TRBJ1-1 gives the full variable domain: ETGVTQSPTHLIKTRGQQVTLRCSSQSGHNTVSWYQQALGQGPQFIFQYYREEENGRGNFPPRFSGLQFPNYSSELNVNALELDDSALYLCASSFWTGSRNTEAFFGQGTRLTVV.

The chain carries TRBV7-9 and TRBJ2-7, with TRBD2 as a possible D gene (5 bases). This CDR3 contains 15 residues. Deletions cut 0 bases from V and 3 bases from J, with 12 bases between. Germline loops: CDR1 SEHNR, CDR2 FQNEAQ (reference sequence). DNA of the CDR3: TGTGCCAGCAGCTTAGCCCCCAGAGGGAACTACGAGCAGTACTTC. It translates to CASSLAPRGNYEQYF.

V usage is TRBV24-1 and J usage is TRBJ2-5; D is uncertain. Germline-derived CDR1 and CDR2 are KGHDR and SFDVKD. This CDR3 region has 13 residues. The ends were cut back, 7 bases at V and 5 bases at J, with 13 bases in the middle. The CDR3 DNA follows: TGTGCCACCAGATCTAGTGTCGTGGAGACCCAGTACTTC. Its translation: CATRSSVVETQYF.

The chain uses TRBV19 and TRBJ1-1; 7 bases line up with TRBD1. Losses at the gene ends were 3 bases for V and 3 bases for J; bases not matched to a gene: 1. The CDR3 length is 13 residues. From germline, CDR1 is LNHDA and CDR2 SQIVND (reference sequence). Here the CDR3 DNA reads TGTGCCAGTAGTATGACAGGGCACACTGAAGCTTTCTTT. This sequence encodes CASSMTGHTEAFF.

The chain employs TRBV6-5 and TRBJ1-1, with TRBD1 matching 7 bases. The CDR3 spans 12 residues. V lost 6 bases to trimming and J lost 6 bases; unmatched junction nucleotides: 4. The germline CDR1 and CDR2 sequences are MNHEY and SVGAGI. CDR3 region: CASRGQIPEAFF. Here the CDR3 DNA reads TGTGCCAGCAGGGGACAGATCCCTGAAGCTTTCTTT.

The table lists this clone with a count of one. V is TRBV7-2 and J is TRBJ2-2; tentatively, D is TRBD2 (6 bases). V was shortened by 3 bases and J by 6 bases, with 14 bases between the two germline ends. Germline V CDR1 and CDR2: SGHTA, FQGNSA. The CDR3 totals 15 residues. The CDR3 region has the DNA TGTGCCAGCAGCTTCAAAATGGAGGGTTCCGGGGAGCTGTTTTTT. It translates to CASSFKMEGSGELFF. Together with reference TRBV7-2 and TRBJ2-2, the CDR3 gives the full variable domain: GAGVSQSPSNKVTEKGKDVELRCDPISGHTALYWYRQSLGQGLEFLIYFQGNSAPDKSGLPSDRFSAERTGGSVSTLTIQRTQQEDSAVYLCASSFKMEGSGELFFGEGSRLTVL.

The genes are TRBV19 and TRBJ2-7; 8 nucleotides align to TRBD1. This CDR3 comprises 15 residues. With V trimmed by 7 bases and J by 5 bases, 13 bases remained unmatched. Germline-derived CDR1 and CDR2 are LNHDA and SQIVND (reference sequence). The CDR3 coding sequence is TGTGCCAGTACCATGGGGAACAGGGGGGTCCACGAGCAGTACTTC. Translation gives CASTMGNRGVHEQYF.

The chain links TRBV7-9 to TRBJ2-1, with D perhaps matching TRBD1 (5 bases). Trimming took 2 bases from V and 6 from J, leaving 8 bases between them. The CDR3 runs 13 residues. In germline, CDR1 is SEHNR, CDR2 FQNEAQ (reference sequence). The CDR3: CASSLTGPNEQFF. Written as DNA, the CDR3 is TGTGCCAGCAGCTTAACAGGCCCCAATGAGCAGTTCTTC.

The V and J genes are TRBV10-1 and TRBJ2-5; the match to TRBD2 covers 9 bases. Trimming removed 4 bases from V and 5 bases from J; junction bases left unmatched: 5. CDR3 length: 14 amino acids. Per germline, CDR1 WNHNN and CDR2 SYGVQD (reference sequence). The CDR3 DNA sequence: TGCGCCAGCAGTGTAGGCGCGGGGGGGGAGACCCAGTACTTC. Translation: CASSVGAGGETQYF.

V gene TRBV12-5 combines with J gene TRBJ2-4; D might be TRBD2 (6 bases). Trimming removed 0 bases at V and 1 base at J, with 10 bases between. The CDR3 is made up of 16 amino acids. The germline V gene encodes CDR1 LGHNT and CDR2 FRNRAP. CDR3 region: CASGLVTGEAKNIQYF. Here the CDR3 DNA reads TGTGCTAGTGGTTTGGTAACGGGGGAGGCCAAAAACATTCAGTACTTC.

The chain couples TRBV5-1 to TRBJ2-1; no firm D call. Germline V gene sequence: CDR1 SGHRS, CDR2 YFSETQ. The CDR3 totals 14 residues. Trimming stripped 0 bases from V and 6 bases from J, with 10 bases between. CDR3 in amino acids: CASSLGSPGNEQFF. CDR3 nucleotides: TGCGCCAGCAGCTTGGGGTCCCCCGGCAATGAGCAGTTCTTC.

The chain carries TRBV27 and TRBJ2-3; 7 bases are shared with TRBD2. J gave up 2 bases and V 6 bases, and 8 bases lay outside the gene matches. This CDR3 spans 15 amino acids. Germline CDR1 reads MNHEY; CDR2 reads SMNVEV (reference sequence). The CDR3 nucleotides read TGTGCCAGCAGCCACCCTAGCGGAGTCACAGATACGCAGTATTTT. It yields the protein CASSHPSGVTDTQYF.

The CDR3 here is CASSLVQGALGTGELFF. Here the CDR3 DNA reads TGTGCCAGCAGCTTAGTACAGGGGGCTTTGGGGACCGGGGAGCTGTTTTTT. V gene TRBV7-2 combines with J gene TRBJ2-2; TRBD1 matches at 9 bases. CDR1 is SGHTA, CDR2 FQGNSA, per germline. V was pared by 1 base and J by 5 bases, with 8 bases of the junction left unmatched. This CDR3 is built from 17 residues.

This chain connects TRBV25-1 to TRBJ2-5; the match to TRBD2 covers 9 bases. Germline V lookup: CDR1 MGHDK, CDR2 SYGVNS. The trim removed 1 base at V and 1 base at J, leaving 7 bases unmatched. The CDR3 has 17 residues. The CDR3 nucleotides are TGTGCCAGCAGTGAATGGCTCGCTAGCGGGATCCAAGAGACCCAGTACTTC. It translates to CASSEWLASGIQETQYF.

The J gene is TRBJ1-2, the V gene TRBV2; TRBD1 agrees at 8 bases. Germline CDR1 is SNHLY and CDR2 is FYNNEI. V trimming: 2 bases; J trimming: 7 bases; junction bases outside the gene matches: 6. This CDR3 has 14 residues. Here the CDR3 reads CASSEQGANAGYTF. The CDR3 DNA is TGTGCCAGCAGTGAACAGGGGGCGAACGCTGGCTACACCTTC.

The rearrangement links TRBV19 to TRBJ2-5; perhaps TRBD1 as D (6 bases). Germline V lookup: CDR1 LNHDA, CDR2 SQIVND (reference sequence). V lost 5 bases and J lost 4, with 17 bases in between. This CDR3 has 15 residues. For the CDR3, the DNA is TGTGCCAGTAGTGCCCCGGGACACAGTTTAGAGACCCAGTACTTC. Amino acid sequence: CASSAPGHSLETQYF.

The chain is built from TRBV10-1 and TRBJ1-2, with D possibly matching TRBD1 (6 bases). This CDR3 is built from 13 residues. Looked up from germline, CDR1 is WNHNN and CDR2 is SYGVQD (reference sequence). Trimming took off 3 bases at V and 4 bases at J, with 9 bases between the two ends. In nucleotides, the CDR3 is TGCGCCAGCAGTGAACGCAGGGGCTATGGCTACACCTTC. Its translation: CASSERRGYGYTF.

J is TRBJ2-5 and V is TRBV4-1; D possibly corresponds to TRBD2 (5 bases). V lost 1 base, J lost 5 bases, and 14 bases lay in between. The CDR3 sequence is 15 residues long. Germline V gene sequence: CDR1 MGHRA, CDR2 YSYEKL. The chain's CDR3 is CASSQVGLARETQYF. CDR3 nucleotide sequence: TGCGCCAGCAGCCAAGTAGGGCTAGCACGGGAGACCCAGTACTTC.

The chain carries TRBV5-1 and TRBJ2-3, with 11 nucleotides matching TRBD1. Trimming removed 5 bases from V and 4 bases from J; junction bases left unmatched: 3. CDR1 and CDR2 (germline): SGHRS, YFSETQ. This CDR3 region has 14 residues. The CDR3 DNA reads as TGCGCCAGCAGAGGGACAGGGGGTCCAGATACGCAGTATTTT. It specifies CASRGTGGPDTQYF. The whole variable domain, filled in from reference TRBV5-1 and TRBJ2-3, reads KAGVTQTPRYLIKTRGQQVTLSCSPISGHRSVSWYQQTPGQGLQFLFEYFSETQRNKGNFPGRFSGRQFSNSRSEMNVSTLELGDSALYLCASRGTGGPDTQYFGPGTRLTVL.

This clone is a singleton in its sample. CDR3 sequence reads: CATSRDYDNEQFF. CDR3 DNA: TGTGCCACCAGCAGAGATTATGACAATGAGCAGTTCTTC. V gene TRBV15 combines with J gene TRBJ2-1; D is unclear. V lost 0 bases and J lost 5, with 5 bases in between. The CDR3 spans 13 residues. Germline V gene lookup returns CDR1 LNHNV and CDR2 YYDKDF (reference sequence).

The chain is built from TRBV2 and TRBJ2-7; 15 bases fit TRBD2. The V segment lost 4 bases and the J segment 2 bases; nucleotides outside the gene matches: 6. The CDR3 extends over 17 amino acids. The V gene's germline CDR1 is SNHLY and CDR2 FYNNEI. CDR3 loop: CASSVGTSGGSPYEQYF. In DNA form, the CDR3 reads TGTGCCAGCAGTGTTGGGACTAGCGGGGGGTCCCCCTACGAGCAGTACTTC.

This chain links TRBV10-3 with TRBJ1-1, with 7 bases fitting TRBD1. Germline V gives CDR1 ENHRY, CDR2 SYGVKD. With V trimmed by 3 bases and J by 4 bases, 2 bases remained unmatched. The CDR3 contains 13 residues. The chain's CDR3 is CAISDRGVTEAFF. The DNA for the CDR3 is TGTGCCATCAGTGACAGGGGGGTCACTGAAGCTTTCTTT.

J is TRBJ1-4 and V is TRBV19; perhaps TRBD1 as D (6 bases). The CDR3 is made up of 13 amino acids. Germline CDR1 is LNHDA and CDR2 is SQIVND (reference sequence). Between the trimmed V and J ends, which lost 6 bases and 4 bases, there was a span of 9 bases. The CDR3 DNA sequence: TGTGCCAGTAGGACAGGCATTAATGAAAAACTGTTTTTT. Protein sequence: CASRTGINEKLFF.

CDR3 coding DNA: TGTGCCAGCAACACATTAACGAAGAATTACGAGCAGTACTTC. It is translated as CASNTLTKNYEQYF. The chain couples TRBV5-8 to TRBJ2-7; D is unclear. The length of the CDR3 is 14 residues. V gave up 6 bases and J gave up 4 bases, with 17 bases separating them. In germline, CDR1 is SGHTS, CDR2 YDEGEE.

This clone has just a few counts. The rearrangement links TRBV18 to TRBJ1-4, with TRBD1 as a possible D gene (5 bases). With 0 bases removed from V and 7 bases from J, the gap between germline ends came to 12 bases. The CDR3 length is 15 residues. Germline V CDR1 and CDR2: KGHSH, LQKENI. The CDR3 sequence is CASSPPGGLAEKLFF. The CDR3 bases are TGTGCCAGCTCACCACCGGGGGGTCTAGCTGAAAAACTGTTTTTT. Variable domain in full (rest from reference TRBV18 and TRBJ1-4): NAGVMQNPRHLVRRRGQEARLRCSPMKGHSHVYWYRQLPEEGLKFMVYLQKENIIDESGMPKERFSAEFPKEGPSILRIQQVVRGDSAAYFCASSPPGGLAEKLFFGSGTQLSVL.

The chain carries TRBV7-6 and TRBJ2-1; D remains ambiguous. Germline assignment: CDR1 SGHVS and CDR2 FNYEAQ. The CDR3 contains 15 residues. V gave up 1 base and J gave up 0 bases, with 7 bases separating them. The CDR3 here is CASSLGDSSYNEQFF. CDR3 DNA: TGTGCCAGCAGCTTAGGCGATAGCTCCTACAATGAGCAGTTCTTC.

The chain has TRBV15 and TRBJ2-3, with 8 positions matching TRBD1. The V and J ends lost 2 bases and 10 bases, in that order; junction bases with no gene match: 14. Germline V lookup: CDR1 LNHNV, CDR2 YYDKDF (reference sequence). The CDR3 contains 16 residues. Here the CDR3 reads CATSRPTRTGFYAQYF. CDR3 sequence (DNA): TGTGCCACCAGCAGACCCACCCGGACAGGGTTTTATGCGCAGTATTTT.

This clone was observed a few times. The rearrangement joins TRBV12-3 or TRBV12-4 to TRBJ1-4; a possible D gene is TRBD1 (5 bases). The CDR3 sequence is 12 residues long. Trimming removed 8 bases at V and 5 bases at J, with 9 bases between. CDR3 sequence (DNA): TGTGCCAGCGGACGGGGGAATGAAAAACTGTTTTTT. Protein sequence: CASGRGNEKLFF.

The chain is built from TRBV6-5 and TRBJ1-6; D is uncertain. V lost 0 bases to trimming and J lost 4 bases, with 7 bases between them. The CDR3 contains 15 residues. Per germline, CDR1 MNHEY and CDR2 SVGAGI. CDR3 amino acids: CASSYSPSYNSPLHF. The CDR3 DNA reads TGTGCCAGCAGTTACTCCCCCTCGTATAATTCACCCCTCCACTTT.